Each of the 10 T cell receptor beta chains below was sequenced from the same sample in a study of T cell changes during pregnancy in multiple sclerosis. Produced via immunoSEQ multiplex PCR; TCRdb's table is partial and in-frame only. The sample lists about 40,000 clones, over 75% occurring once. Sequencing used CD4+ T cells from peripheral blood mononuclear cells, obtained in the third trimester of pregnancy. The origin of the receptors is a female donor with multiple sclerosis, enrolled in a pregnancy study.

V gene TRBV18 combines with J gene TRBJ2-7, with 10 bases matching TRBD1. Germline assignment: CDR1 KGHSH and CDR2 LQKENI. The ends lost 3 bases at V and 1 base at J; junction bases unmatched: 12. The CDR3 runs 18 residues. This CDR3 reads CASSPTPGTGAKSYEQYF. DNA for the CDR3: TGTGCCAGCTCACCTACTCCCGGGACAGGGGCTAAATCCTACGAGCAGTACTTC.

This clone qualifies as medium-sized (0.01 to 0.1%). The chain has TRBV7-9 and TRBJ1-4; D unresolved. In germline, CDR1 is SEHNR, CDR2 FQNEAQ (reference sequence). The CDR3 is made up of 13 amino acids. The V end was cut by 5 bases, the J end by 7 bases, with 11 bases between. The CDR3 DNA is TGTGCCAGCAGCCTCCATTTCAGTGAAAAACTGTTTTTT. It translates to CASSLHFSEKLFF.

This chain connects TRBV27 to TRBJ1-1, with 10 bases fitting TRBD1. V lost 5 bases, J lost 1 base, and 10 bases stayed unmatched. CDR1 and CDR2 from the germline V gene are MNHEY and SMNVEV (reference sequence). The CDR3 loop spans 17 amino acids. The CDR3 DNA follows: TGTGCCAGCAGTCCTACAAAACGACAGGGGGCGAACACTGAAGCTTTCTTT. This sequence encodes CASSPTKRQGANTEAFF.

The chain is built from TRBV5-6 and TRBJ2-1; the D gene is possibly TRBD1 (5 bases). Germline V gives CDR1 SGHDT, CDR2 YYEEEE. V was clipped by 2 bases and J by 2 bases, with 11 bases between them. The CDR3 is 15 amino acids. CDR3 loop: CASSFSRVTYNEQFF. The CDR3 DNA reads TGTGCCAGCAGCTTTTCCAGGGTAACCTACAATGAGCAGTTCTTC.

The chain joins TRBV4-3 to TRBJ1-2; D gene uncertain. Germline-derived CDR1 and CDR2 are LGHNA and YSLEER. The CDR3 consists of 14 residues. V was trimmed by 5 bases and J by 7 bases, leaving 17 bases between them. CDR3 in amino acids: CASSINRGGFGYTF. CDR3 sequence (DNA): TGCGCCAGCAGCATTAACAGAGGAGGATTTGGCTACACCTTC.

The genes are TRBV7-2 and TRBJ2-7; 11 nucleotides agree with TRBD2. Germline CDR1 SGHTA, CDR2 FQGNSA. With V trimmed by 1 base and J by 0 bases, 11 bases remained unmatched. The CDR3 length is 19 residues. The CDR3, as DNA: TGTGCCAGCAGCTTAGATTCCCTAGCGGGAGGTGGTCTCTCCTACGAGCAGTACTTC. It is translated as CASSLDSLAGGGLSYEQYF. Full variable domain (outside the CDR3, taken from reference TRBV7-2 and TRBJ2-7): GAGVSQSPSNKVTEKGKDVELRCDPISGHTALYWYRQSLGQGLEFLIYFQGNSAPDKSGLPSDRFSAERTGGSVSTLTIQRTQQEDSAVYLCASSLDSLAGGGLSYEQYFGPGTRLTVT.

The rearrangement joins TRBV19 to TRBJ1-1; D not resolved. Germline V gene lookup returns CDR1 LNHDA and CDR2 SQIVND (reference sequence). V lost 3 bases to trimming and J lost 4 bases, with 12 bases between them. The CDR3 runs to 14 residues. DNA for the CDR3: TGTGCCAGTAGTATTGTGTCGGGAGGCACTGAAGCTTTCTTT. Protein product: CASSIVSGGTEAFF.

Here the CDR3 reads CASSLKVGSNNEQFF. For the CDR3, the DNA is TGCGCCAGCAGCTTGAAGGTCGGGTCAAACAATGAGCAGTTCTTC. The chain uses TRBV5-1 and TRBJ2-1; D gene uncertain. Per the germline V gene, CDR1 is SGHRS and CDR2 is YFSETQ. Trimming took off 1 base at V and 5 bases at J, with 13 bases between the two ends. The CDR3 is 15 amino acids.

A few counts support this clone. V and J are TRBV28 and TRBJ1-2; tentative D call: TRBD1 (6 bases). The CDR3 runs 15 residues. Per germline, CDR1 MDHEN and CDR2 SYDVKM. V shed 1 base and J shed 8 bases, with 17 bases lying between them. Here the CDR3 reads CASSLSATGRRGYTF. CDR3 nucleotides: TGTGCCAGCAGTTTATCCGCAACAGGGCGGAGGGGCTACACCTTC.

The chain recombines TRBV27 with TRBJ2-3; TRBD1 agrees at 8 bases. The trim removed 3 bases at V and 5 bases at J, leaving 4 bases unmatched. The CDR3 runs 14 residues. CDR1 is MNHEY and CDR2 is SMNVEV in the germline V gene (reference sequence). In DNA, the CDR3 is TGTGCCAGCAGTTTGAACAGGGGGAGAGATACGCAGTATTTT. This translates into CASSLNRGRDTQYF.